This T cell receptor beta chain was found in a study of blood T cell repertoires in COVID-19. Across the study: Samples representing acute and convalescent COVID-19 were sourced from the United States, Italy and Spain. The cDNA or gDNA used as material had been derived from T cells, B-cell-depleted T cells, or PBMCs.

The germline V gene has CDR1 LNHDA and CDR2 SQIVND (reference sequence). The CDR3 contains 15 residues. The trim removed 5 bases at V and 3 bases at J, leaving 6 bases unmatched. The authors' processing: Reference gene primer amplification in the assay estimated nucleated cell counts. The data were produced by immunoSEQ multiplex PCR, yet TCRdb's version contains in-frame clones alone and is incomplete. D and trimming were read from the DNA, whereas the V and J calls and clone size are those reported in that table. The sample shows 450,000 to 600,000 clones, about 90% of them seen only once. The sequence was obtained from a woman aged 18 to 35 who had recovered from COVID-19. The chain carries TRBV19 and TRBJ1-1; the match to TRBD1 covers 10 bases. Material for sequencing was PBMCs or T cells enriched from blood (not recorded which). The CDR3 DNA reads TGTGCCAGTAGTTTTGACAGGGGGCTGCACACTGAAGCTTTCTTT. Its translation: CASSFDRGLHTEAFF.